The 7 T cell receptor beta chains in this list originate from one sample, sequenced in a study of blood T cell repertoires in COVID-19. Sequenced by immunoSEQ multiplex PCR; TCRdb stores in-frame clones only, minus some. The data show fewer than 200,000 clones, about 88% seen once. Sequencing was done on a sample of peripheral blood. All receptors come from a man in his forties with acute or convalescent COVID-19.

This chain uses TRBV19 with TRBJ1-2, with D possibly matching TRBD1 (6 bases). V lost 5 bases to trimming and J lost 6 bases, with 10 bases between them. Germline CDR1 LNHDA, CDR2 SQIVND (reference sequence). This CDR3 contains 12 residues. Here the CDR3 DNA reads TGTGCCAGTAGTCTCAGGACAGATGGCTACACCTTC. This gives the protein CASSLRTDGYTF.

The chain employs TRBV5-4 and TRBJ1-1; 7 bases map to TRBD1. Germline V CDR1 and CDR2: SGHNT, YYREEE (reference sequence). This CDR3 has 13 residues. J was trimmed by 6 bases and V by 5 bases; bases with no gene match: 7. For the CDR3, the DNA is TGTGCCAGCAGAGCAGGGGGGTATGCTGAAGCTTTCTTT. Protein sequence: CASRAGGYAEAFF.

The rearrangement uses TRBV6-5 and TRBJ1-5; D unclear. With 4 bases removed from V and 9 bases from J, the gap between germline ends came to 19 bases. This CDR3 comprises 15 residues. Germline CDR1 MNHEY, CDR2 SVGAGI. The CDR3 region is CASSSPGGLLGPQHF. DNA for the CDR3: TGTGCCAGCAGTTCCCCTGGTGGCTTACTAGGGCCCCAGCATTTT.

The rearrangement links TRBV11-1 to TRBJ2-7, with 8 positions matching TRBD2. V trimming: 0 bases; J trimming: 4 bases; junction bases outside the gene matches: 8. The CDR3 is 16 amino acids. Germline CDR1 and CDR2: SGHAT and FQDESV (reference sequence). As DNA, the CDR3 is TGTGCCAGCAGCTTAGCCACCGGGACTAGACCTTACGAGCAGTACTTC. Protein: CASSLATGTRPYEQYF.

The V gene is TRBV28, the J gene TRBJ2-5; maybe TRBD2 (5 bases). From germline, CDR1 is MDHEN and CDR2 SYDVKM. Deletions cut 10 bases from V and 2 bases from J, with 14 bases between. The CDR3 runs to 13 residues. CDR3 residues: CATLAPGQETQYF. The CDR3, as DNA: TGTGCCACCCTTGCGCCGGGGCAAGAGACCCAGTACTTC.

The chain combines TRBV12-3 or TRBV12-4 with TRBJ1-3, with D possibly being TRBD1 (5 bases). The V gene lost 2 bases and the J gene lost 11 bases, with 13 bases spanning the gap. This CDR3 contains 13 residues. The CDR3 DNA reads as TGTGCCAGCAGTTTACAACTACAGGTTGCCATATATTTT. Its translation is CASSLQLQVAIYF.

This sequence joins TRBV9 and TRBJ2-7; possibly TRBD2 for D (6 bases). The germline V and J ends were trimmed by 4 bases and 8 bases, with 13 bases remaining between them. The CDR3 sequence is 12 residues long. Looked up from germline, CDR1 is SGDLS and CDR2 is YYNGEE. The CDR3 reads CASSSGSGKQYF. CDR3 sequence (DNA): TGTGCCAGCAGCTCCGGGAGCGGAAAGCAGTACTTC.